The clone carrying this T cell receptor (beta chain) was seen more than once but under ten times. Its antigen is undetermined. V was shortened by 5 bases and J by 2 bases, with 10 bases between the two germline ends. The CDR3 covers 14 residues. The V gene's germline CDR1 is LGHNT and CDR2 FRNRAP. This sample was taken from a study of T cell repertoires in cytomegalovirus infection. Study summary: In the study, CMV epitopes included recently identified HLA-C-restricted and well-studied HLA-B-restricted ones. Indicated by public TCR beta signatures were CMV infection and matching HLA type.

Using its own MiXCR run on the reads, TCRdb lists one record per CDR3 protein. The profile covers 600,000 to 700,000 distinct CDR3 sequences, with 30% to 35% appearing a single time and about 18% taken by the ten largest. Notes on the study in general: The ex vivo response was dominated by HLA-C-restricted CMV-specific TCR beta clonotypes. Carriers of CMV and the relevant HLA type were discriminated by public TCR beta frequency.

This sequence originates from a human donor in good health (CMV status not recorded). Some clones in this sample may be carry-over from other donors' samples. This specimen was cultured PBMCs, taken from culture after CMV antigen stimulation. The chain carries TRBV12-5 and TRBJ1-5, with D maybe TRBD1 (6 bases). The CDR3 loop reads CASGTGYGNQPQHF. CDR3 nucleotide sequence: TGTGCTAGTGGTACAGGGTACGGCAATCAGCCCCAGCATTTT.